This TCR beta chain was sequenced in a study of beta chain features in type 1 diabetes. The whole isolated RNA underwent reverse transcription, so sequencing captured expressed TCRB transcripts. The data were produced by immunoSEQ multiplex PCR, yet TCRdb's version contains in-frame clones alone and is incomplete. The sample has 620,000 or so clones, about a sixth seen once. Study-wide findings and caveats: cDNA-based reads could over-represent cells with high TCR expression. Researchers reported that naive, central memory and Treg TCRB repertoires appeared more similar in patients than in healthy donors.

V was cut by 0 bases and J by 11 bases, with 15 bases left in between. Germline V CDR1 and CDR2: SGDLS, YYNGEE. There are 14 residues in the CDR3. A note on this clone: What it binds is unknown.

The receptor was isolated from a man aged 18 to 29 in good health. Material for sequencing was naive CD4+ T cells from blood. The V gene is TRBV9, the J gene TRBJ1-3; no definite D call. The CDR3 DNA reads TGTGCCAGCAGCGTAGAGTCTTCGACTAAACCCATATATTTT. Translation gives CASSVESSTKPIYF.